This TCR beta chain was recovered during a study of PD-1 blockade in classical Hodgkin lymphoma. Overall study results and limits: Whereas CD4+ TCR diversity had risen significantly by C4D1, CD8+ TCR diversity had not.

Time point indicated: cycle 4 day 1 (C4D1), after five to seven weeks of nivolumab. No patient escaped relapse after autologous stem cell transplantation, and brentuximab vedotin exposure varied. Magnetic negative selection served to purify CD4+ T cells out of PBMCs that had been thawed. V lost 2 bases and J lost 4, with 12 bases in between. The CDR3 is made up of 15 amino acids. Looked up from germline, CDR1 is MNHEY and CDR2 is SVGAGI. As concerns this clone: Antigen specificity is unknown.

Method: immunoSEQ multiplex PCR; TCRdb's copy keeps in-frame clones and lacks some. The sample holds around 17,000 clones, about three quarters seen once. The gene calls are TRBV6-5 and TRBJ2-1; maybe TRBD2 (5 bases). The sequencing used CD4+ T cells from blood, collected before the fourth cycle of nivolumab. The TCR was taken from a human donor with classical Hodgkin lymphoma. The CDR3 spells CASSYEGQQYNEQFF. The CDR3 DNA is TGTGCCAGCAGTTACGAGGGTCAGCAATACAATGAGCAGTTCTTC.